This is a list of T cell receptor beta chains from one sample in a study of T-cell reconstitution after alpha-beta-depleted transplantation in children. TCRdb re-derived calls from the PCR reads in MiXCR, one entry per CDR3 protein. The data contain 40,000 to 55,000 distinct CDR3 sequences, about 9.3% of them singletons. Material: PBMCs, mostly from graft donor cells, obtained 60 days after TCRalphabeta/CD19-depleted stem cell transplant. The receptors here all came from a male patient between 2 and 9 years old who had a stem cell transplant for chronic granulomatous disease, so the T cells may come from the graft donor. Both conserved end residues are part of each CDR3. Each record gives: clone size, V gene, D gene, J gene, CDR3 protein, CDR3 DNA. The D gene is left open where the match is weak. Clone size is stated in some rows and not others, as once, few, many or a class when expanded.

many,TRBV6-4,TRBD1,TRBJ2-1,CASSDSGQGDNVNEQFF,TGTGCCAGCAGTGACTCTGGACAGGGGGATAATGTTAATGAGCAGTTCTTC
many,TRBV20-1,TRBD1,TRBJ1-1,CSARRQQGAGTEAFF,TGCAGTGCTAGGCGGCAACAGGGGGCTGGCACTGAAGCTTTCTTT
.,TRBV30,TRBD1,TRBJ1-3,CAWSAATGYGNTIYF,TGTGCCTGGAGCGCCGCGACAGGGTATGGAAACACCATATATTTT
many,TRBV2,.,TRBJ2-1,CASSLPPQSSYNEQFF,TGTGCCAGCAGCTTACCACCCCAAAGCTCCTACAATGAGCAGTTCTTC
few,TRBV7-2,.,TRBJ2-5,CASSLELPGETQYF,TGTGCCAGCAGCTTAGAACTCCCCGGGGAGACCCAGTACTTC
many,TRBV10-3,.,TRBJ2-1,CAIRGSGTPTYNEQFF,TGTGCCATCAGGGGATCGGGCACCCCGACCTACAATGAGCAGTTCTTC
many,TRBV20-1,.,TRBJ1-5,CSARDLGQDHQPQHF,TGCAGTGCTAGAGATCTGGGGCAGGACCATCAGCCCCAGCATTTT
few,TRBV4-2,TRBD2,TRBJ2-6,CASSQAPSGSFTGANVLTF,TGTGCCAGCAGCCAAGCCCCTAGCGGGAGTTTTACCGGGGCCAACGTCCTGACTTTC
many,TRBV4-2,.,TRBJ1-1,CASSRTEDTEAFF,TGTGCCAGCAGCAGGACTGAGGACACTGAAGCTTTCTTT
many,TRBV5-1,.,TRBJ2-3,CASSLGKIGGAEDTQYF,TGCGCCAGCAGCTTGGGGAAGATTGGGGGGGCAGAAGATACGCAGTATTTT
many,TRBV7-9,.,TRBJ1-2,CASSRGAYGYTF,TGTGCCAGCAGTCGAGGGGCATATGGCTACACCTTC
many,TRBV6-4,.,TRBJ2-1,CASSEGSRGGNEQFF,TGTGCCAGCAGTGAGGGATCGAGGGGTGGCAATGAGCAGTTCTTC
many,TRBV2,TRBD2,TRBJ2-4,CASSGGLAGKNIQYF,TGTGCCAGCAGTGGGGGACTAGCGGGCAAAAACATTCAGTACTTC
many,TRBV20-1,TRBD2,TRBJ2-7,CSARVLAGLLEQYF,TGCAGTGCTAGAGTCCTAGCGGGCCTATTGGAGCAGTACTTC
many,TRBV6-4,.,TRBJ2-3,CASSDSVASTDTQYF,TGTGCCAGCAGTGACTCCGTCGCGAGCACAGATACGCAGTATTTT
many,TRBV27,TRBD2,TRBJ2-5,CARRAGGPETQYF,TGTGCCAGGCGAGCGGGAGGGCCAGAGACCCAGTACTTC
many,TRBV2,.,TRBJ1-3,CASRLGSTGNTIYF,TGTGCCAGCAGGCTGGGATCGACTGGAAACACCATATATTTT
many,TRBV7-9,TRBD1,TRBJ1-4,CASSSSTGAGEKLFF,TGTGCCAGCAGCTCATCGACAGGGGCGGGTGAAAAACTGTTTTTT
many,TRBV20-1,TRBD2,TRBJ2-1,CSARGLAGVVREQFF,TGCAGTGCTAGGGGACTAGCGGGAGTCGTTCGGGAGCAGTTCTTC
many,TRBV12-3/TRBV12-4,TRBD1,TRBJ1-5,CASSHWDRGSVGNQPQHF,TGTGCCAGCAGTCATTGGGACAGGGGGTCGGTTGGCAATCAGCCCCAGCATTTT
many,TRBV20-1,TRBD2,TRBJ2-3,CSAWISGLGFTDTQYF,TGCAGTGCTTGGATATCGGGACTAGGGTTCACAGATACGCAGTATTTT
few,TRBV19,TRBD1,TRBJ2-4,CASTPSGTGKNIQYF,TGTGCCAGTACCCCATCAGGGACAGGGAAAAACATTCAGTACTTC
many,TRBV7-9,.,TRBJ2-7,CASSSSVALYEQYF,TGTGCCAGCAGCTCCAGTGTAGCCCTCTACGAGCAGTACTTC
.,TRBV2,TRBD1,TRBJ2-5,CASRRPGQEETQYF,TGTGCCAGCAGGAGGCCGGGACAGGAAGAGACCCAGTACTTC
.,TRBV28,.,TRBJ2-4,CASGRTTLAKNIQYF,TGTGCCAGCGGGAGAACCACTCTAGCCAAAAACATTCAGTACTTC
few,TRBV10-1,TRBD2,TRBJ2-1,CASSAQTPSGRNLREQFF,TGCGCCAGCAGTGCCCAGACTCCTAGCGGGAGGAACCTTAGGGAGCAGTTCTTC
many,TRBV5-5,.,TRBJ1-1,CASSYQGITEAFF,TGTGCCAGCAGCTACCAGGGTATCACTGAAGCTTTCTTT
many,TRBV7-2,.,TRBJ1-1,CASSLDAHTEAFF,TGTGCCAGCAGCTTAGACGCTCACACTGAAGCTTTCTTT